This is a list of T cell receptor beta chains from one sample in a study of shared clonotypes between healthy human individuals. Profiled with immunoSEQ multiplex PCR; TCRdb holds only in-frame clones, not every one. Of about 2.3 million clones in the sample, roughly 92% were seen once. The source material was naive CD4+ T cells from PBMCs. These receptors were obtained from a man aged 18 to 29 in good health. Some clones in this sample may be carry-over from other donors' samples. The CDR3 runs from the conserved cysteine through the conserved F or W. A D gene is named only where the DNA matches it firmly. A row's size may be missing; if present it is once, few, many or a size class.

TRBV10-3	TRBJ2-3	-	TRBD2	CAISGPSGKGDTQYF	TGTGCCATCAGTGGTCCTAGCGGGAAGGGGGATACGCAGTATTTT
TRBV5-4	TRBJ2-5	-	TRBD1	CASSPRDRQSETQYF	TGTGCCAGCAGCCCTAGGGACAGGCAGAGCGAGACCCAGTACTTC
TRBV7-9	TRBJ1-2	-	-	CASSLALADLYGYTF	TGTGCCAGCAGCTTAGCTTTGGCAGACCTCTATGGCTACACCTTC
TRBV29-1	TRBJ2-3	-	-	CSVEGGSSNTDTQYF	TGCAGCGTTGAAGGGGGCTCGTCAAATACAGATACGCAGTATTTT
TRBV9	TRBJ1-1	-	-	CASSVLPLNTEAFF	TGTGCCAGCAGCGTACTCCCCCTGAACACTGAAGCTTTCTTT
TRBV6-1	TRBJ2-3	once	-	CASSETGPRVETQYF	TGTGCCAGCAGTGAAACCGGTCCCAGGGTTGAAACGCAGTATTTT
TRBV5-1	TRBJ2-7	-	TRBD2	CASSLVREGYEQYF	TGCGCCAGCAGCTTGGTCCGGGAGGGCTACGAGCAGTACTTC
TRBV27	TRBJ2-3	once	-	CASSPDSTDTQYF	TGTGCCAGCAGTCCCGACAGTACAGATACGCAGTATTTT
TRBV27	TRBJ1-1	-	-	CASSKNTEAFF	TGTGCCAGCAGTAAGAACACTGAAGCTTTCTTT
TRBV27	TRBJ1-2	-	-	CASRLGGGNYGYTF	TGTGCCAGCAGGCTTGGTGGTGGGAACTATGGCTACACCTTC
TRBV28	TRBJ1-5	-	-	CASSLRSTARSQPQHF	TGTGCCAGCAGTTTGAGAAGTACAGCTCGGAGTCAGCCCCAGCATTTT
TRBV5-4	TRBJ2-2	-	TRBD1	CASSTLTGVRTGELFF	TGTGCCAGCAGCACACTGACAGGGGTCCGCACCGGGGAGCTGTTTTTT
TRBV7-2	TRBJ2-7	-	-	CASNGRTGLPAYEQYF	TGTGCCAGCAACGGACGCACGGGACTTCCCGCCTACGAGCAGTACTTC
TRBV7-9	TRBJ2-3	-	TRBD2	CASIQLGREYRDTQYF	TGTGCCAGCATCCAGCTAGGGCGGGAGTACAGAGATACGCAGTATTTT
TRBV9	TRBJ1-3	-	-	CASSEGGFSGNTIYF	TGTGCCAGCAGCGAGGGGGGTTTCTCTGGAAACACCATATATTTT
TRBV28	TRBJ2-7	-	TRBD1	CASSIMDRGSYEQYF	TGTGCCAGCAGCATTATGGACAGGGGTTCCTACGAGCAGTACTTC
TRBV6-5	TRBJ2-4	-	TRBD2	CASSTSGSAKNIQYF	TGTGCCAGCAGCACTAGCGGGAGCGCCAAAAACATTCAGTACTTC
TRBV5-1	TRBJ2-6	-	-	CASSTNRAGANVLTF	TGCGCCAGCAGCACCAACAGGGCCGGGGCCAACGTCCTGACTTTC
TRBV10-3	TRBJ1-1	few	-	CAITREMNTEAFF	TGTGCCATCACCAGGGAAATGAACACTGAAGCTTTCTTT
TRBV5-1	TRBJ1-2	-	-	CASSLVLVADGYTF	TGCGCCAGCAGCTTGGTGCTGGTAGCCGATGGCTACACCTTC
TRBV4-1	TRBJ2-1	-	-	CASSPSGLNNEQFF	TGCGCCAGCAGCCCTTCCGGGCTTAACAATGAGCAGTTCTTC
TRBV7-9	TRBJ1-1	-	TRBD1	CASSHRDRENTEAFF	TGTGCCAGCAGCCATCGGGACAGGGAGAACACTGAAGCTTTCTTT
TRBV7-8	TRBJ2-7	-	TRBD1	CASRLLGQATYEQYF	TGTGCCAGCAGACTGTTAGGACAGGCGACCTACGAGCAGTACTTC
TRBV27	TRBJ2-3	-	-	CASSPDVASTDTQYF	TGTGCCAGCTCCCCGGACGTTGCTAGCACAGATACGCAGTATTTT
TRBV11-2	TRBJ1-1	-	-	CASSFQVNTEAFF	TGTGCCAGCAGCTTCCAGGTGAACACTGAAGCTTTCTTT
TRBV29-1	TRBJ2-1	-	-	CSVEESPGGEQFF	TGCAGCGTTGAAGAGTCCCCAGGCGGTGAGCAGTTCTTC